These 16 T cell receptor beta chains share one sample of origin, sequenced in a study of T cell responses to AZD1222 COVID-19 vaccine (dated by TCRdb to about 2021). The label giving this sample's time point can be read as: baseline before first vaccination. The library was obtained by the immunoSEQ multiplex PCR assay. TCRdb carries this immuneACCESS record with in-frame sequences only. Its versions omit some clonotypes, under half of them owing to an unresolved V gene in the studies checked, with the rest unexplained. Within this sample are 200,000 or so clones, with 90% to 95% of them counted one time only. The ten largest clonotypes hold 7% to 9.5% of the sample. The sample here was peripheral blood, taken on day 0 of AZD1222 vaccination. Receptor source: an adult in good health.

The rearrangement uses TRBV9 and TRBJ2-1; tentatively, D is TRBD1 or TRBD2 (5 bases each). Germline V gene lookup returns CDR1 SGDLS and CDR2 YYNGEE. The CDR3 runs to 12 residues. With 4 bases removed from V and 9 bases from J, the gap between germline ends came to 11 bases. The CDR3 spells CASSPGRGEQFF. DNA for the CDR3: TGTGCCAGCAGCCCAGGGAGAGGTGAGCAGTTCTTC. Full variable domain (missing parts from reference TRBV9 and TRBJ2-1): DSGVTQTPKHLITATGQRVTLRCSPRSGDLSVYWYQQSLDQGLQFLIQYYNGEERAKGNILERFSAQQFPDLHSELNLSSLELGDSALYFCASSPGRGEQFFGPGTRLTVL.

The rearrangement joins TRBV10-1 to TRBJ1-5; possibly TRBD1 for D (5 bases). Looked up from germline, CDR1 is WNHNN and CDR2 is SYGVQD (reference sequence). Deletions cut 6 bases from V and 4 bases from J, with 16 bases between. CDR3 length: 15 residues. This chain's CDR3 is CASSDRRDGNQPQHF. CDR3 in DNA: TGCGCCAGCAGCGATAGACGGGACGGGAATCAGCCCCAGCATTTT.

This sequence joins TRBV5-1 and TRBJ2-1, with 8 bases that match TRBD1. This CDR3 spans 14 amino acids. The trim removed 7 bases at V and 8 bases at J, leaving 11 bases unmatched. Germline lookup yields CDR1 SGHRS and CDR2 YFSETQ. CDR3 bases: TGCGCCAGCGGTTGGACAGGGTTTGGTGATGAGCAGTTCTTC. Translated, it gives CASGWTGFGDEQFF.

The table lists this clone with a count of one. The chain employs TRBV28 and TRBJ1-1; 7 positions match TRBD1. The CDR3 totals 14 residues. Trimming removed 4 bases from V and 4 bases from J; junction bases left unmatched: 6. Germline CDR1 and CDR2: MDHEN and SYDVKM. The CDR3 coding sequence is TGTGCCAGCAGTTACGCCGGGACAGTCACTGAAGCTTTCTTT. It yields the protein CASSYAGTVTEAFF.

The rearrangement joins TRBV28 to TRBJ1-4; tentative D call: TRBD1 (5 bases). The CDR3 runs 15 residues. V lost 2 bases, J lost 7 bases, and 14 bases lay in between. The germline gives CDR1 MDHEN, CDR2 SYDVKM. CDR3 nucleotides: TGTGCCAGCAGTTTACCAGGGTTCGGACGTGAAAAACTGTTTTTT. Translating it yields CASSLPGFGREKLFF.

This clone was found once. This chain uses TRBV7-9 with TRBJ2-2; 9 bases agree with TRBD2. This CDR3 comprises 16 residues. Germline values: CDR1 SEHNR, CDR2 FQNEAQ (reference sequence). V lost 0 bases and J lost 6; bases outside the gene matches: 5. The CDR3 DNA reads as TGTGCCAGCAGCTTAGCCTTAGCGGGAGTCTCCGGGGAGCTGTTTTTT. Encoded protein: CASSLALAGVSGELFF.

This sequence joins TRBV28 and TRBJ2-3; D remains unclear. CDR3 length equals 14 residues. The germline V gene has CDR1 MDHEN and CDR2 SYDVKM. V was cut by 5 bases and J by 3 bases, with 12 bases left in between. The CDR3 region is CASSSRAVTDTQYF. The CDR3 nucleotides read TGTGCCAGCAGTAGTCGGGCGGTAACAGATACGCAGTATTTT.

The V and J genes are TRBV19 and TRBJ1-1; a possible D gene is TRBD1 (6 bases). Trimming cost V 7 bases and J 8 bases, with 14 bases left between them. This CDR3 has 12 residues. The germline CDR1 and CDR2 sequences are LNHDA and SQIVND (reference sequence). In DNA form, the CDR3 reads TGTGCCAGTACGACGGGGGCTACCGAAGCTTTCTTT. This gives the protein CASTTGATEAFF.

The table lists this clone with a count of one. The chain joins TRBV24-1 to TRBJ1-2, with 9 bases that match TRBD1. Germline CDR1 reads KGHDR; CDR2 reads SFDVKD. This CDR3 has 14 amino acids. V was clipped by 3 bases and J by 4 bases; unmatched bases: 2. The CDR3 reads CATSDGGQGYGYTF. CDR3 DNA: TGTGCCACCAGTGATGGGGGACAGGGCTATGGCTACACCTTC.

The V and J genes are TRBV12-5 and TRBJ1-5; D call uncertain. Germline CDR1 reads LGHNT; CDR2 reads FRNRAP. This CDR3 comprises 15 residues. Trimming stripped 2 bases from V and 2 bases from J, with 10 bases between. CDR3 protein: CASGLLRRGNQPQHF. CDR3 nucleotides: TGTGCTAGTGGTTTGCTGCGGAGAGGCAATCAGCCCCAGCATTTT.

The chain carries TRBV5-1 and TRBJ1-1, with D unclear. The CDR3 extends over 14 amino acids. Trimming removed 0 bases at V and 1 base at J, with 7 bases between. Germline V gives CDR1 SGHRS, CDR2 YFSETQ. The CDR3 sequence is CASSLEWGNTEAFF. Here the CDR3 DNA reads TGCGCCAGCAGCTTGGAGTGGGGGAACACTGAAGCTTTCTTT.

This clone was observed a single time. This sequence joins TRBV2 and TRBJ2-7; 8 bases align to TRBD2. The CDR3 has 12 amino acids. Germline V gives CDR1 SNHLY, CDR2 FYNNEI. V lost 8 bases to trimming and J lost 1 base; unmatched junction nucleotides: 1. This CDR3 reads CASGLASYEQYF. The CDR3 coding sequence is TGTGCCAGCGGACTAGCTTCCTACGAGCAGTACTTC.

In this sample, this clone turned up once. The rearrangement uses TRBV28 and TRBJ2-1, with 9 nucleotides matching TRBD1. CDR3 size: 14 residues. V shed 5 bases and J 8 bases; nucleotides not matched to a gene: 7. CDR1 and CDR2 from the germline V gene are MDHEN and SYDVKM. CDR3 in DNA: TGTGCCAGCAGTAGAAACAGGGGGCGGCATGAGCAGTTCTTC. Encoded protein: CASSRNRGRHEQFF.

The CDR3 DNA follows: TGTGCCACCAGCAGAGATCCGAATGCGCAGACCCAGTACTTC. Translated: CATSRDPNAQTQYF. V gene TRBV15 combines with J gene TRBJ2-5, with D unresolved. This CDR3 has 14 amino acids. V dropped 0 bases and J dropped 6 bases, with 11 bases sitting between them. The germline gives CDR1 LNHNV, CDR2 YYDKDF (reference sequence). Full variable domain (remainder filled in from reference TRBV15 and TRBJ2-5): DAMVIQNPRYQVTQFGKPVTLSCSQTLNHNVMYWYQQKSSQAPKLLFHYYDKDFNNEADTPDNFQSRRPNTSFCFLDIRSPGLGDTAMYLCATSRDPNAQTQYFGPGTRLLVL.

This chain joins TRBV28 and TRBJ1-3, with D unresolved. The germline CDR1 and CDR2 sequences are MDHEN and SYDVKM. The CDR3 extends over 15 amino acids. V dropped 7 bases and J dropped 4 bases, with 17 bases sitting between them. The CDR3 here is CASTSPVGTGNTIYF. DNA for the CDR3: TGTGCCAGCACCTCCCCGGTGGGAACAGGAAACACCATATATTTT.

The CDR3 region has the DNA TGTGCCAGCAGCTTAAGGACACCTTCTACCTACAATGAGCAGTTCTTC. This codes for CASSLRTPSTYNEQFF. The chain has TRBV7-8 and TRBJ2-1; TRBD1 is a possible D gene (5 bases). V dropped 2 bases and J dropped 2 bases, with 13 bases sitting between them. The germline gives CDR1 SGHVS, CDR2 FQNEAQ. This CDR3 contains 16 residues. The variable domain in full, with the rest retrieved from reference TRBV7-8 and TRBJ2-1, is GAGVSQSPRYKVAKRGQDVALRCDPISGHVSLFWYQQALGQGPEFLTYFQNEAQLDKSGLPSDRFFAERPEGSVSTLKIQRTQQEDSAVYLCASSLRTPSTYNEQFFGPGTRLTVL.